The T cell receptor (beta chain) described here comes from a study of blood T cell repertoires in COVID-19 (dated by TCRdb to 2020 to 2021). Regarding the complete study: Samples from collaborators originated in the United States, Italy and Spain and spanned both the acute and convalescent phases of COVID-19. The material from the prospective study consisted of cDNA or gDNA derived from T cells, B-cell-depleted T cells, or PBMCs. Deeply sampled blood TCRbeta repertoires from subjects exposed to, actively infected with, or recovered from COVID-19 were included in the dataset. The repertoires were made available in a free public database intended to serve as a resource for research on the immune response to SARS-CoV-2. The samples were drawn from the first 160 participants of the ongoing ImmuneRACE study and from some 1,300 subjects provided by 6 global collaborators. The sample metadata nearly always contained a de-identified subject ID, COVID-19 status, age in years and sex. Where HLA class I and class II types were available, the types were taken from metadata supplied by the sample provider, not from assay-based typing. Study-level results and caveats: How much clinical and demographic metadata was included differed by source and by participant, and the metadata was provided uncurated.

In Seattle, one collaborating source enrolled patients while the infection was active and tracked those patients longitudinally over the course of disease. Each collaborating institution followed its own protocols to collect whole blood in K2EDTA tubes. For TCRbeta analysis, collaborator samples were shipped as frozen whole blood, as isolated PBMCs, or as DNA extracted from either sample type. Of note for this clone: Its antigen is still unknown. No base quality values were provided; no much bigger clone lies one nucleotide off.

V is shortened by 0 bases, J by 0 bases, and the region joining them spans 6 bases. Measured from the cysteine to the phenylalanine, the CDR3 is 14 residues long. Of the read, only the CDR3 DNA is kept; its 42 bases are in frame from base 1. The germline V gene provides CDR1 SGHRS and CDR2 YFSETQ. TCRbeta CDR3 regions were amplified from genomic DNA using the immunoSEQ Assay, a bias-controlled multiplex PCR. The study's own analysis went as follows. The number of nucleated cells in each sample was estimated by amplification of reference gene primers within the assay. To quantify the absolute abundance of each unique TCRbeta CDR3 rearrangement, sequence reads were collapsed and filtered. For each sample, productive Simpson clonality was calculated as the square root of Simpson's diversity index over productive rearrangements. Sourced from immuneACCESS, this table was stored by TCRdb with only in-frame sequences that have V and J called. A share of the clones is absent; for the studies checked, an unresolved V gene accounts for under half, and the remainder has no known explanation. D and trimming come from the DNA, and the V and J calls and clone size come from that table. For this sample the table gives fewer than 30,000 clones, of which roughly 88% were detected only once. The ten largest account for around 26% of the sample.

Material for sequencing was peripheral blood. This clonotype was sampled from a woman aged 80 or over with COVID-19, enrolled during active disease. The sequence joins TRBV5-1 to TRBJ1-1, with a weak D call of TRBD1 (6 bases match). The bases are TGCGCCAGCAGCTTGGGGACAGTGAACACTGAAGCTTTCTTT. This is translated as CASSLGTVNTEAFF.